Listed below are T cell receptor beta chains from one sample, sequenced in a study of vaccination effects on CD4 cells after COVID-19. These receptors' targets are unknown. Assay used: immunoSEQ multiplex PCR; TCRdb lists only in-frame clones, some missing. The table records around 28,000 clones, around 72% of them present only once. The material was CD4+ T cells from PBMCs cultured with SARS-CoV-2 spike peptides, obtained before COVID-19 vaccination. All receptors come from a human donor who received a COVID-19 vaccine. The CDR3 runs from the conserved cysteine through the conserved F or W. The D gene is left open where the match is weak. Part of the rows lack a size; the others show once, few, many or a class for expanded clones.

D	size	V	J	DNA	CDR3
NA	NA	TRBV5-4	TRBJ2-3	TGTGCCAGCAGCTTGAGTGGCGGCAGAGGGGCAGATACGCAGTATTTT	CASSLSGGRGADTQYF
NA	NA	TRBV6-1	TRBJ2-2	TGTGCCAGCAGTGCCTCTAGCGGAGGGGGCACCGGGGAGCTGTTTTTT	CASSASSGGGTGELFF
NA	NA	TRBV6-5	TRBJ2-7	TGTGCCAGCAGTTACTCCCTCGGACAGTACGAGCAGTACTTC	CASSYSLGQYEQYF
NA	few	TRBV18	TRBJ1-2	TGTGCCAGCTCCTCCCAACGAGGGGGAGGTGGCTACACCTTC	CASSSQRGGGGYTF
NA	NA	TRBV4-1	TRBJ2-5	TGCGCCAGCAGCCAAGATCGGGGGCTGAACCAGTACTTC	CASSQDRGLNQYF
TRBD1	NA	TRBV4-2	TRBJ1-2	TGTGCCAGCAGCTTACGAACCGGGACAGTTCCAGGTGGCTACACCTTC	CASSLRTGTVPGGYTF
NA	few	TRBV2	TRBJ1-2	TGTGCCAGCAGTGATGACACAGGGAGCAACTATGGCTACACCTTC	CASSDDTGSNYGYTF
NA	NA	TRBV9	TRBJ1-1	TGTGCCAGCAGCGTAGAAGGGGGTCTGGGTGAAGCTTTCTTT	CASSVEGGLGEAFF
NA	NA	TRBV30	TRBJ1-2	TGTGCCTGGAGCGTTACAGGTTATGGCTACACCTTC	CAWSVTGYGYTF
TRBD1	NA	TRBV11-2	TRBJ2-7	TGTGCCAGCAGCCCCAGACAGGGAAACTACGAGCAGTACTTC	CASSPRQGNYEQYF
NA	NA	TRBV21-1	TRBJ2-5	TGTGCCAGCAGCAAGGACAGTCCCCAAGAGACCCAGTACTTC	CASSKDSPQETQYF
NA	NA	TRBV11-1	TRBJ2-5	TGTGCCAGCAGCCGTCCCGGGACGGGTTCGGAGACCCAGTACTTC	CASSRPGTGSETQYF
TRBD2	few	TRBV9	TRBJ2-7	TGTGCCAGCAGCGTAGACCCACTAGCGGGTGGCTACGAGCAGTACTTC	CASSVDPLAGGYEQYF
NA	NA	TRBV7-9	TRBJ1-2	TGTGCCAGCAGCTTAGATCCGGGACATTCTAACTATGGCTACACCTTC	CASSLDPGHSNYGYTF
NA	NA	TRBV3-1/TRBV3-2	TRBJ1-2	TGTGCCAGCAGCCAAGTGCCGGTCTATGGCTACACCTTC	CASSQVPVYGYTF
NA	NA	TRBV30	TRBJ1-5	TGTGCCTGGAGTGTGGGGGGGGTAGGCAATCAGCCCCAGCATTTT	CAWSVGGVGNQPQHF
TRBD1	NA	TRBV7-9	TRBJ2-1	TGTGCCAGCACCGAGGACAGGGCCCCCTACAATGAGCAGTTCTTC	CASTEDRAPYNEQFF
NA	NA	TRBV30	TRBJ2-3	TGTGCCTGGAGTGAGTCGAACGTCGGAGACACCCGCACAGATACGCAGTATTTT	CAWSESNVGDTRTDTQYF
NA	NA	TRBV7-2	TRBJ2-7	TGTGCCAGCAGCTTGTACCGCCCCGGTTACGAGCAGTACTTC	CASSLYRPGYEQYF
TRBD2	NA	TRBV28	TRBJ2-1	TGTGCCAGCAGGCCAGCGGGAGAGGGCCCAAATGAGCAGTTCTTC	CASRPAGEGPNEQFF
TRBD1	NA	TRBV3-1/TRBV3-2	TRBJ2-1	TGTGCCAGCAGCCCCCCGGACAGGGGCAATGAGCAGTTCTTC	CASSPPDRGNEQFF
TRBD1	NA	TRBV11-2	TRBJ1-2	TGTGCCAGCAGCTTTAGGGACAGGTACCTCAACTATGGCTACACCTTC	CASSFRDRYLNYGYTF
NA	few	TRBV29-1	TRBJ1-2	TGCAGCGTTGAGCGCGGGGGGAACTATGGCTACACCTTC	CSVERGGNYGYTF
TRBD1	NA	TRBV7-2	TRBJ2-2	TGTGCCAGCAGCCCCGGGGACAGGAACACCGGGGAGCTGTTTTTT	CASSPGDRNTGELFF
NA	NA	TRBV2	TRBJ2-7	TGTGCCAGCAGTGACCACGGGACTGTGCAGTACTTC	CASSDHGTVQYF